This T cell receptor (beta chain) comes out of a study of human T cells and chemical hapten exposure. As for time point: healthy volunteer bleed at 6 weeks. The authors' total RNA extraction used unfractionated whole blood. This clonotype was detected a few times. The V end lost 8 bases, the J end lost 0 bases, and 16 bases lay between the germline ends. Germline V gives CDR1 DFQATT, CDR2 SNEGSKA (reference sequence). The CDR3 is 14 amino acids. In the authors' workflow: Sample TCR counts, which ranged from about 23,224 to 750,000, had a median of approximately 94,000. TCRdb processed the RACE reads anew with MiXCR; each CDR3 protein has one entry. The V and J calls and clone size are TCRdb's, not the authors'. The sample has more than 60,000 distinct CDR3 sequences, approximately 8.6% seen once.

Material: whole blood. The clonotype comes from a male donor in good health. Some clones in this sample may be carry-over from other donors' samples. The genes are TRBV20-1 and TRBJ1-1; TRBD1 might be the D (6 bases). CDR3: CSPRTAGMNTEAFF. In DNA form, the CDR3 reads TGCAGTCCCAGGACAGCCGGTATGAACACTGAAGCTTTCTTT.